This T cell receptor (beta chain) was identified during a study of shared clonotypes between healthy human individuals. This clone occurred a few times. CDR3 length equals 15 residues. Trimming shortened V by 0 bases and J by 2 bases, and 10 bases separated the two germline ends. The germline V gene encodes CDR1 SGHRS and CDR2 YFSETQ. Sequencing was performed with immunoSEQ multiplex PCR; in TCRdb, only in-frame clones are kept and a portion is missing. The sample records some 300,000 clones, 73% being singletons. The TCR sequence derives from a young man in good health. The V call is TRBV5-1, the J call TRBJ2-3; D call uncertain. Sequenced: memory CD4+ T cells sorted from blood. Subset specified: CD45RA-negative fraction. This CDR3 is CASSLAAAITDTQYF. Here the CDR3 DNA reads TGCGCCAGCAGCTTGGCCGCAGCTATCACAGATACGCAGTATTTT.